The source of this TCR beta chain is a study of blood T cell repertoires in COVID-19. Study context: Acute-phase and convalescent COVID-19 samples originated in the United States, Italy and Spain. T cells, B-cell-depleted T cells, or PBMCs supplied cDNA or gDNA.

Seattle patients were enrolled during active infection and followed longitudinally. Original analysis: Quantification of nucleated cells was approximated via reference gene primer amplification. The table came from immunoSEQ multiplex PCR; TCRdb's copy has only in-frame clones and leaves some out. D and trimming come from the DNA, and the V and J calls and clone size come from that table. Of 250,000 to 300,000 clones in the sample, 80% to 90% were seen once. Sequencing was performed on peripheral blood. The TCR originated in a woman in her 70s with COVID-19, enrolled during active disease.

Here the CDR3 reads CASSLPDRGEQETQYF. The CDR3 DNA reads TGCGCCAGCAGCTTGCCGGACAGGGGAGAACAAGAGACCCAGTACTTC. The chain joins TRBV5-1 to TRBJ2-5, with TRBD1 matching over 9 bases. The germline V gene has CDR1 SGHRS and CDR2 YFSETQ. Losses at the gene ends were 1 base for V and 2 bases for J; bases not matched to a gene: 6. The CDR3 is 16 residues long.